These 22 T cell receptor beta chains came from one sample sequenced in a study of vaccination and CD4 T cells after COVID-19 (dated by TCRdb to between 2022 and 2023). Taken with the paper, the label for treatment or condition translates to: approximately 9-day PBMC culture with coronavirus spike peptide pools or control peptides (ViraFEST assay). Libraries were made using PCR. TCRdb lists the instrument as Illumina iSeq 100. DNA from cultured CD4+ T cells underwent TCR sequencing with the Oncomine TCR Beta short-read assay at the Johns Hopkins FTIC core. TCRdb trimmed the raw reads at Q25, called clones with MiXCR and kept productive beta chains. CDR3 protein duplicates are merged, each entry listing the most common genes and DNA. Present in this sample are about 10,000 distinct CDR3 sequences, approximately 59% of which were seen just once. The top ten clonotypes cover 15% to 20% of the sample.

No antigen has been identified for these receptors. The material sequenced was CD4+ T cells from blood, cultured in vitro. All receptors come from a human donor who had recovered from COVID-19.

This clonotype was observed a single time. The V gene is TRBV20-1, the J gene TRBJ1-5; no definite D call. The CDR3 spans 14 residues. CDR1 and CDR2 (germline): DFQATT, SNEGSKA (reference sequence). DNA for the CDR3: TGCAGCGCTGGAACACTCCACGACAATCAGCCCCAGCATTTT. Amino acids: CSAGTLHDNQPQHF.

This clonotype was seen a few times. The CDR3 region has the DNA TGCAGTGCTAGAGATCAGGGGCGGAGGCAGTTCTTC. As protein: CSARDQGRRQFF. This chain links TRBV20-1 with TRBJ2-1, with D maybe TRBD1 (6 bases). Trimming left V 0 bases short and J 12 bases short, with 12 bases between. The V gene's germline CDR1 is DFQATT and CDR2 SNEGSKA (reference sequence). This CDR3 has 12 amino acids.

The genes are TRBV20-1 and TRBJ2-7; possible D gene TRBD2, 5 bases. The V end was cut by 3 bases, the J end by 7 bases, with 16 bases between. The CDR3 extends over 13 amino acids. From germline, CDR1 is DFQATT and CDR2 SNEGSKA (reference sequence). For the CDR3, the DNA is TGCAGTGCTAGCGTACCAGAATCGGGAGAGCAGTACTTC. Residues: CSASVPESGEQYF.

The V call is TRBV7-2, the J call TRBJ1-1; TRBD1 agrees at 10 bases. This CDR3 has 15 amino acids. V shed 5 bases, J shed 3 bases, and the junction held 6 bases outside the gene matches. CDR1 and CDR2 (germline): SGHTA, FQGNSA. The CDR3 nucleotides are TGTGCCAGCAGCCCCGACAGGGGGCGATACACTGAAGCTTTCTTT. Amino acids: CASSPDRGRYTEAFF.

The rearrangement uses TRBV19 and TRBJ2-7, with D maybe TRBD1 (5 bases). The CDR3 consists of 13 residues. Per the germline V gene, CDR1 is LNHDA and CDR2 is SQIVND (reference sequence). V dropped 6 bases and J dropped 2 bases, with 11 bases sitting between them. The DNA for the CDR3 is TGTGCCAGTAGCAAAGGGGATACCTACGAGCAGTACTTC. Encoded protein: CASSKGDTYEQYF.

This clonotype was seen only a few times. The V gene is TRBV6-1, the J gene TRBJ1-3, with D possibly matching TRBD1 (5 bases). The CDR3 has 16 amino acids. CDR1 and CDR2 (germline): MNHNS, SASEGT. V was pared by 2 bases and J by 0 bases, with 11 bases between. The CDR3, as DNA: TGTGCCAGCAGTGAAATTCGGACAAACTCTGGAAACACCATATATTTT. Its translation: CASSEIRTNSGNTIYF.

This clonotype was counted between two and nine times. The chain employs TRBV20-1 and TRBJ2-7, with 10 bases lining up with TRBD2. The CDR3 sequence is 13 residues long. The germline V gene has CDR1 DFQATT and CDR2 SNEGSKA (reference sequence). The ends lost 4 bases at V and 3 bases at J; junction bases unmatched: 3. Written as DNA, the CDR3 is TGCAGTGCTACTAGCGGGAGTTTCTACGAGCAGTACTTC. Translation: CSATSGSFYEQYF.

This clonotype was observed a few times. This sequence joins TRBV6-1 and TRBJ1-2; D not certain. V shed 4 bases and J shed 8 bases, with 11 bases lying between them. The CDR3 runs to 12 residues. Germline CDR1 MNHNS, CDR2 SASEGT. CDR3 DNA: TGTGCCAGCAGTGCCACCTTGAGGGGCTACACCTTC. It yields the protein CASSATLRGYTF.

V and J are TRBV12-3 or TRBV12-4 and TRBJ2-5; TRBD1 is a possible D gene (6 bases). V was shortened by 7 bases and J by 1 base, with 10 bases between the two germline ends. The CDR3 extends over 13 amino acids. CDR3 in amino acids: CASKAGAQETQYF. CDR3 DNA: TGTGCCAGCAAGGCAGGGGCCCAAGAGACCCAGTACTTC.

The chain uses TRBV12-3 or TRBV12-4 and TRBJ2-5; D unresolved. This CDR3 region has 11 residues. V was pared by 7 bases and J by 1 base, with 4 bases between. CDR3 bases: TGTGCCAGCAAGGTCCAAGAGACCCAGTACTTC. It translates to CASKVQETQYF.

CDR3 region: CASSRDRGGYEQYF. In DNA form, the CDR3 reads TGTGCCAGCTCACGAGACAGGGGGGGCTACGAGCAGTACTTC. V and J are TRBV18 and TRBJ2-7, with 9 bases lining up with TRBD1. Germline-derived CDR1 and CDR2 are KGHSH and LQKENI. Trimming at V came to 4 bases and at J to 3 bases, leaving 4 bases not matched to a gene. The CDR3 has 14 residues.

There are a few counts of this clonotype. V and J are TRBV27 and TRBJ1-1, with D possibly being TRBD1 (5 bases). Trimming left V 3 bases short and J 0 bases short, with 14 bases between. Germline V gene sequence: CDR1 MNHEY, CDR2 SMNVEV (reference sequence). This CDR3 has 16 amino acids. The CDR3 DNA is TGTGCCAGCAGTTTCGGGACCCCCTTATTGAACACTGAAGCTTTCTTT. Encoded protein: CASSFGTPLLNTEAFF.

The chain joins TRBV11-3 to TRBJ2-2, with a possible D match to TRBD2 (6 bases). CDR3 length: 18 residues. Trimming left V 0 bases short and J 0 bases short, with 14 bases between. Looked up from germline, CDR1 is SGHNT and CDR2 is YENEEA. CDR3 in DNA: TGTGCCAGCAGCTTAGATCGATGGGGGACTTCGAACACCGGGGAGCTGTTTTTT. Protein product: CASSLDRWGTSNTGELFF.

This clonotype was seen only a few times. The chain couples TRBV7-2 to TRBJ1-2; possibly TRBD1 for D (5 bases). V was trimmed by 3 bases and J by 7 bases, leaving 12 bases between them. The CDR3 extends over 13 amino acids. From germline, CDR1 is SGHTA and CDR2 FQGNSA. The CDR3 coding sequence is TGTGCCAGCAGCTTCCTAGGGGACCCTGGCTACACCTTC. It translates to CASSFLGDPGYTF. The full variable domain, its missing parts supplied by reference TRBV7-2 and TRBJ1-2, is GAGVSQSPSNKVTEKGKDVELRCDPISGHTALYWYRQSLGQGLEFLIYFQGNSAPDKSGLPSDRFSAERTGGSVSTLTIQRTQQEDSAVYLCASSFLGDPGYTFGSGTRLTVV.

The chain recombines TRBV20-1 with TRBJ2-7; 8 bases are a match to TRBD2. CDR1 and CDR2 (germline): DFQATT, SNEGSKA (reference sequence). The CDR3 is 15 amino acids. V dropped 1 base and J dropped 3; count of bases not matched to a gene: 8. The CDR3 spells CSARGEAGVVYEQYF. The DNA for the CDR3 is TGCAGTGCTAGAGGCGAAGCGGGAGTAGTCTACGAGCAGTACTTC.

J is TRBJ2-5 and V is TRBV11-3, with D perhaps matching TRBD1 or TRBD2 (5 bases each). V was clipped by 3 bases and J by 3 bases, with 11 bases between them. The V gene's germline CDR1 is SGHNT and CDR2 YENEEA. This CDR3 has 14 residues. CDR3 amino acids: CASSLGVEKETQYF. The DNA of the CDR3 is TGTGCCAGCAGCTTGGGGGTAGAGAAAGAGACCCAGTACTTC.

CDR3 in amino acids: CASSLKGTGNYGYTF. The DNA for the CDR3 is TGTGCCAGCAGCCTGAAGGGGACAGGGAACTATGGCTACACCTTC. The chain uses TRBV7-2 and TRBJ1-2; 9 bases are shared with TRBD1. The CDR3 is 15 residues long. Germline values: CDR1 SGHTA, CDR2 FQGNSA. V lost 5 bases to trimming and J lost 2 bases; unmatched junction nucleotides: 6.

This clonotype was counted only a few times. The chain couples TRBV30 to TRBJ1-1; D ambiguous. V was shortened by 0 bases and J by 0 bases, with 5 bases between the two germline ends. The germline gives CDR1 GTSNPN, CDR2 SVGIG (reference sequence). The CDR3 contains 13 residues. In DNA, the CDR3 is TGTGCCTGGAGTGTAGGAGTGAACACTGAAGCTTTCTTT. Its protein product is CAWSVGVNTEAFF.

V and J are TRBV6-1 and TRBJ2-2; unclear D gene. The CDR3 is 15 residues long. Trimming cost V 7 bases and J 3 bases, with 15 bases left between them. Germline V gene sequence: CDR1 MNHNS, CDR2 SASEGT. Written as DNA, the CDR3 is TGTGCCAGCAAGGAGTGGTTGCTGGACACCGGGGAGCTGTTTTTT. It is translated as CASKEWLLDTGELFF.

This clonotype was recorded a few times. The chain has TRBV12-3 or TRBV12-4 and TRBJ1-1; D is uncertain. CDR3 length: 12 residues. V was shortened by 6 bases and J by 2 bases, with 7 bases between the two germline ends. CDR3 sequence reads: CASSRFNTEAFF. Written as DNA, the CDR3 is TGTGCCAGCAGCCGCTTCAACACTGAAGCTTTCTTT.

The chain combines TRBV12-3 or TRBV12-4 with TRBJ2-7; tentatively, D is TRBD1 (6 bases). Trimming took off 6 bases at V and 6 bases at J, with 12 bases between the two ends. This CDR3 contains 12 residues. CDR3 DNA: TGTGCCAGCAGCCCCACCAGGGGCGAGCAGTACTTC. Translating it yields CASSPTRGEQYF.

This chain connects TRBV12-3 or TRBV12-4 to TRBJ1-1; D not resolved. The CDR3 runs to 13 residues. The V end was cut by 3 bases, the J end by 11 bases, with 16 bases between. This CDR3 reads CASSLNSRLGAFF. The CDR3 DNA is TGTGCCAGCAGTTTGAATTCCCGGCTTGGGGCTTTCTTT.